Sequencing of this T cell receptor (beta chain) was carried out in a study of T cell changes during pregnancy in multiple sclerosis. This CDR3 contains 15 residues. CDR1 SNHLY and CDR2 FYNNEI come from the germline V gene. The germline V and J ends were trimmed by 6 bases and 6 bases, with 17 bases remaining between them. The method was immunoSEQ multiplex PCR; TCRdb's version includes in-frame clones alone and lacks a portion of them. The repertoire has tens of thousands of clones, 80% to 90% of them found once; the top ten carry about 0.41%. The material sequenced was CD4+ T cells from peripheral blood mononuclear cells, taken in the third trimester of pregnancy. The V and J genes are TRBV2 and TRBJ2-2; D perhaps matches TRBD2 (6 bases). The TCR sequence derives from a female donor with multiple sclerosis, enrolled in a pregnancy study. The CDR3 loop reads CASRGATGAAGELFF. In DNA, the CDR3 is TGTGCCAGCAGAGGGGCGACGGGAGCTGCCGGGGAGCTGTTTTTT.